This passage covers 7 T cell receptor beta chains from one sample sequenced in a study of shared clonotypes between healthy human individuals. Some clones are missing from TCRdb's copy, which holds only in-frame ones; the method was immunoSEQ multiplex PCR. The sample contains hundreds of thousands of clones, approximately 79% of which appear only once. Sample: memory CD4+ T cells sorted from blood. Subset described: CD45RA-negative fraction. The receptors stem from a woman between 25 and 40 years old in good health.

The V call is TRBV27, the J call TRBJ1-1, with D uncertain. CDR1 and CDR2 (germline): MNHEY, SMNVEV (reference sequence). This CDR3 spans 13 amino acids. V lost 5 bases and J 5 bases, leaving 12 bases between the germline ends. The CDR3 sequence: CASSQLVRTEAFF. In nucleotides, the CDR3 is TGTGCCAGCAGTCAGTTGGTGAGGACTGAAGCTTTCTTT.

For this clone: This sample includes further DNA sequences coding for the same CDR3. The V gene is TRBV6-1, the J gene TRBJ2-5, with D perhaps TRBD1 (7 bases). The CDR3 length is 13 residues. Trimming cost V 6 bases and J 5 bases, with 13 bases left between them. Germline CDR1 is MNHNS and CDR2 is SASEGT. In DNA, the CDR3 is TGTGCCAGCAGGGAGGGGGCCAGGGAGACCCAGTACTTC. Encoded protein: CASREGARETQYF.

V gene TRBV10-3 combines with J gene TRBJ2-1; TRBD2 aligns across 11 bases. Trimming took 10 bases from V and 0 from J; bases not matched to a gene: 8. The CDR3 has 16 amino acids. Germline V gene data show CDR1 as ENHRY and CDR2 as SYGVKD. The CDR3 DNA sequence: TGTGCCAGAGGACTAGCGGGCGAGAGCTCCTACAATGAGCAGTTCTTC. Protein product: CARGLAGESSYNEQFF.

The chain links TRBV29-1 to TRBJ1-3; D is uncertain. CDR3 size: 16 residues. The germline V gene encodes CDR1 SQVTM and CDR2 ANQGSEA. V was clipped by 0 bases and J by 0 bases, with 12 bases between them. CDR3: CSVEESSAFSGNTIYF. CDR3 DNA: TGCAGCGTTGAAGAGAGCAGCGCCTTCTCTGGAAACACCATATATTTT.

V usage is TRBV28 and J usage is TRBJ1-2, with 8 bases that match TRBD1. The V segment lost 8 bases and the J segment 4 bases; nucleotides outside the gene matches: 6. This CDR3 is built from 13 residues. CDR1 and CDR2 (germline): MDHEN, SYDVKM. The DNA of the CDR3 is TGTGCCAGCTATACGGACAGGGTCTATGGCTACACCTTC. Amino acids: CASYTDRVYGYTF.

This rearrangement joins TRBV5-6 to TRBJ2-7; possible D gene TRBD1, 6 bases. The V end lost 4 bases, the J end lost 3 bases, and 17 bases lay between the germline ends. This CDR3 region has 15 residues. Germline lookup yields CDR1 SGHDT and CDR2 YYEEEE. CDR3 amino acids: CASSPIGTDSYEQYF. For the CDR3, the DNA is TGTGCCAGCAGCCCGATTGGGACGGACAGCTACGAGCAGTACTTC.

The gene calls are TRBV19 and TRBJ1-1; 7 bases match TRBD1. V trimming: 7 bases; J trimming: 4 bases; junction bases outside the gene matches: 6. Germline CDR1 reads LNHDA; CDR2 reads SQIVND (reference sequence). CDR3 length: 13 amino acids. The CDR3 sequence: CASIEGAGTEAFF. DNA of the CDR3: TGTGCCAGTATTGAGGGGGCCGGCACTGAAGCTTTCTTT.